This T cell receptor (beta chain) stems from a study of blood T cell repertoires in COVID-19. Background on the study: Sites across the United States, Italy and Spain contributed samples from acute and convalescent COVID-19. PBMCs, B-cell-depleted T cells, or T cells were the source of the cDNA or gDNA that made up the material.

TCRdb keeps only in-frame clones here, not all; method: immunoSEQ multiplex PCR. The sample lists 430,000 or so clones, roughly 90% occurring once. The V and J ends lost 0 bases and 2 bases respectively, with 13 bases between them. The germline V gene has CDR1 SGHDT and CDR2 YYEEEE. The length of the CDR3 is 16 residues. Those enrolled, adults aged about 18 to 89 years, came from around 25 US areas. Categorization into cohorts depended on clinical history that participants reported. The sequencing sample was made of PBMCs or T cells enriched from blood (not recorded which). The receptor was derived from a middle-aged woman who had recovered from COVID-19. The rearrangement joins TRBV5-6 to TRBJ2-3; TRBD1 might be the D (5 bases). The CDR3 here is CASSLVSRAHTDTQYF. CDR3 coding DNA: TGTGCCAGCAGCTTGGTGTCCAGGGCCCACACAGATACGCAGTATTTT.